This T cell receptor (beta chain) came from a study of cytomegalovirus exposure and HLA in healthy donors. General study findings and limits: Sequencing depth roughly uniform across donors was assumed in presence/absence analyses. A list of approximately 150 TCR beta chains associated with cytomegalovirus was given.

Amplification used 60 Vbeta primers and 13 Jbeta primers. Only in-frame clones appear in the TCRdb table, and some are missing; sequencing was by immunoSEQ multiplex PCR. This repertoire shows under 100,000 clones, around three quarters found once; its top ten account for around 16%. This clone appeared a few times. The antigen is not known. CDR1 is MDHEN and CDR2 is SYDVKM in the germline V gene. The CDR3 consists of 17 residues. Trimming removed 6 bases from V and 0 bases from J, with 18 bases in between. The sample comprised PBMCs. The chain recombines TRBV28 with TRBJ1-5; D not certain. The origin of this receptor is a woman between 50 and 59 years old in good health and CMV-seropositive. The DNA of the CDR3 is TGTGCCAGCAGCCCACTATTTACGGGGATTAGCAATCAGCCCCAGCATTTT. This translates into CASSPLFTGISNQPQHF. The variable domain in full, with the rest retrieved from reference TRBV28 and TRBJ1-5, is DVKVTQSSRYLVKRTGEKVFLECVQDMDHENMFWYRQDPGLGLRLIYFSYDVKMKEKGDIPEGYSVSREKKERFSLILESASTNQTSMYLCASSPLFTGISNQPQHFGDGTRLSIL.